This TCR beta chain was obtained from a study of T cell repertoires in cytomegalovirus infection. Background on the study: HLA-B-restricted CMV epitopes that are well studied were used alongside recently identified HLA-C-restricted ones. Public signatures in TCR beta pointed to CMV infection and matching HLA type.

CDR3 length: 16 amino acids. Trimming at V came to 3 bases and at J to 6 bases, leaving 6 bases not matched to a gene. Germline CDR1 is MDHEN and CDR2 is SYDVKM. A few counts support this clonotype. Its antigen is not identified. TCRdb called the reads again in MiXCR, with one record for every CDR3 protein. Among roughly 990,000 distinct CDR3 sequences, around 30% were seen once, and the ten largest hold over 12%. Study results and limitations: Dominant in the ex vivo response were TCR beta clonotypes restricted by HLA-C and specific for CMV. Public TCR beta family frequency separated CMV-and-HLA carriers, including in an independent cohort.

The input for sequencing was cultured CD8+ T cells from PBMCs, taken from culture after CMV antigen stimulation. This TCR came from a human donor in good health (CMV status not recorded). Some clones in this sample may be carry-over from other donors' samples. The chain is built from TRBV28 and TRBJ2-1; 12 bases agree with TRBD2. CDR3 DNA sequence: TGTGCCAGCAGTTTTTGGGCTAGCGGGGGGGCCAATGAGCAGTTCTTC. This codes for CASSFWASGGANEQFF.